The next 17 T cell receptor beta chains were all read from a single sample in a study of blood T cell repertoires in COVID-19. TCRdb keeps only in-frame clones here, not all; method: immunoSEQ multiplex PCR. This table holds 110,000 to 150,000 clones, around 86% found once. Sequencing was carried out using peripheral blood. These receptors were collected from a human donor in a cohort sampled during active COVID-19.

The sample holds a few counts of this clone. The chain combines TRBV27 with TRBJ1-1; 8 bases map to TRBD1. CDR1 and CDR2 from the germline V gene are MNHEY and SMNVEV (reference sequence). The CDR3 runs 14 residues. V was clipped by 2 bases and J by 7 bases; unmatched bases: 6. CDR3 nucleotides: TGTGCCAGCAGTTTAATCGGACAGGGCCATGAAGCTTTCTTT. Translation: CASSLIGQGHEAFF.

The V and J genes are TRBV28 and TRBJ2-7; D may be TRBD2 (5 bases). The germline V and J ends were trimmed by 4 bases and 2 bases, with 9 bases remaining between them. This CDR3 comprises 13 residues. Germline values: CDR1 MDHEN, CDR2 SYDVKM. The DNA for the CDR3 is TGTGCCAGCAGTTCCCACGGGACCTACGAGCAGTACTTC. It codes for CASSSHGTYEQYF. The whole variable domain, filled in from reference TRBV28 and TRBJ2-7, reads DVKVTQSSRYLVKRTGEKVFLECVQDMDHENMFWYRQDPGLGLRLIYFSYDVKMKEKGDIPEGYSVSREKKERFSLILESASTNQTSMYLCASSSHGTYEQYFGPGTRLTVT.

This clone turned up a few times. The CDR3 here is CASSQVSGQGNEKLFF. In DNA, the CDR3 is TGTGCCAGCAGCCAAGTCTCGGGACAGGGAAATGAAAAACTGTTTTTT. The genes are TRBV4-2 and TRBJ1-4, with 9 bases that match TRBD1. This CDR3 spans 16 amino acids. Trimming at V came to 1 base and at J to 5 bases, leaving 5 bases not matched to a gene. Germline V gene sequence: CDR1 LGHNA, CDR2 YNFKEQ.

This clone was detected only a few times. The genes are TRBV18 and TRBJ2-1; TRBD1 agrees at 8 bases. V dropped 3 bases and J dropped 2; count of bases not matched to a gene: 3. The CDR3 sequence is 15 residues long. From germline, CDR1 is KGHSH and CDR2 LQKENI. The CDR3 loop reads CASSPLTGAYNEQFF. CDR3 nucleotide sequence: TGTGCCAGCTCACCCTTGACAGGGGCCTACAATGAGCAGTTCTTC.

This sequence joins TRBV11-2 and TRBJ2-1; D possibly corresponds to TRBD1 (6 bases). CDR3 length equals 14 residues. Germline-derived CDR1 and CDR2 are SGHAT and FQNNGV. V lost 1 base to trimming and J lost 4 bases, with 8 bases between them. The CDR3 DNA reads as TGTGCCAGCAGCTTAGCGGGGACATACAATGAGCAGTTCTTC. It codes for CASSLAGTYNEQFF.

This clone was seen only a few times. V usage is TRBV6-5 and J usage is TRBJ2-2; tentative D call: TRBD1 (6 bases). V was trimmed by 6 bases and J by 0 bases, leaving 11 bases between them. Germline V gives CDR1 MNHEY, CDR2 SVGAGI. The CDR3 is 15 residues long. The CDR3: CASSWDTANTGELFF. The CDR3 DNA reads as TGTGCCAGCAGCTGGGACACCGCGAACACCGGGGAGCTGTTTTTT.

The V call is TRBV7-9, the J call TRBJ2-3; TRBD2 matches at 9 bases. Germline V gives CDR1 SEHNR, CDR2 FQNEAQ (reference sequence). Trimming at V came to 1 base and at J to 4 bases, leaving 9 bases not matched to a gene. CDR3 size: 17 residues. The CDR3 loop reads CASSLGEREVFADTQYF. The DNA of the CDR3 is TGTGCCAGCAGCTTAGGGGAGCGGGAGGTCTTCGCAGATACGCAGTATTTT.

The V call is TRBV5-6, the J call TRBJ1-4, with D possibly TRBD1 on 6 matching bases. V lost 4 bases to trimming and J lost 5 bases, with 15 bases between them. Germline lookup yields CDR1 SGHDT and CDR2 YYEEEE. CDR3 size: 15 residues. Here the CDR3 reads CASSTRRGLNEKLFF. CDR3 nucleotides: TGTGCCAGCAGCACCCGCAGGGGATTAAATGAAAAACTGTTTTTT.

The V gene is TRBV5-6, the J gene TRBJ2-7, with 12 positions matching TRBD2. This CDR3 has 17 amino acids. Germline trimming cut 1 base from V and 4 bases from J; bases unmatched to any gene: 9. Germline V gives CDR1 SGHDT, CDR2 YYEEEE. CDR3 nucleotide sequence: TGTGCCAGCAGCTTGTTCCTAGCGGGAGGGCCGGGGTACGAGCAGTACTTC. This codes for CASSLFLAGGPGYEQYF.

In DNA, the CDR3 is TGCGCCAGCAGTGAGTCAACAGGGGCTAGTAATTCACCCCTCCACTTT. Its protein product is CASSESTGASNSPLHF. This chain joins TRBV10-2 and TRBJ1-6, with 7 positions matching TRBD1. Trimming took 0 bases from V and 6 from J; bases not matched to a gene: 5. Germline CDR1 and CDR2: WSHSY and SAAADI. CDR3 size: 16 residues.

This clone appeared a single time. V gene TRBV5-5 combines with J gene TRBJ1-3; D is uncertain. V lost 0 bases and J lost 0, with 7 bases in between. Germline V CDR1 and CDR2: SGHKS, YYEKEE (reference sequence). The CDR3 is 15 amino acids. The CDR3 is CASSLGLSSGNTIYF. The CDR3 bases are TGTGCCAGCAGCTTGGGACTGAGCTCTGGAAACACCATATATTTT.

This rearrangement joins TRBV7-9 to TRBJ2-7, with D unclear. Looked up from germline, CDR1 is SEHNR and CDR2 is FQNEAQ (reference sequence). The CDR3 extends over 11 amino acids. Trimming removed 3 bases from V and 6 bases from J, with 6 bases in between. This CDR3 reads CASSFRGEQYF. As DNA, the CDR3 is TGTGCCAGCAGCTTCCGAGGCGAGCAGTACTTC.

The chain has TRBV7-7 and TRBJ2-7; TRBD2 matches at 9 bases. V lost 5 bases and J lost 6; bases outside the gene matches: 11. Germline CDR1 is SSHAT and CDR2 is FNYEAQ (reference sequence). CDR3 length: 15 amino acids. CDR3 DNA: TGTGCCAGCAGCCCGGCGGGAGGGCTCCCGCTCGAGCAGTACTTC. Residues: CASSPAGGLPLEQYF.

In its sample, this clone was seen once. V is TRBV19 and J is TRBJ1-4; the D is unclear. V was trimmed by 5 bases and J by 5 bases, leaving 12 bases between them. The V gene's germline CDR1 is LNHDA and CDR2 SQIVND (reference sequence). CDR3 length equals 14 residues. The CDR3 loop is CASSVGGLNEKLFF. The CDR3 coding sequence is TGTGCCAGTAGTGTAGGCGGTTTAAATGAAAAACTGTTTTTT.

This chain links TRBV6-2 or TRBV6-3 with TRBJ1-2; 9 bases are a match to TRBD1. The length of the CDR3 is 16 residues. V was clipped by 1 base and J by 5 bases; unmatched bases: 8. Germline V gene data show CDR1 as MNHEY and CDR2 as SVGEGT. The chain's CDR3 is CASSYLNTGTGYGYTF. The CDR3 DNA follows: TGTGCCAGCAGTTACTTGAATACCGGGACAGGGTATGGCTACACCTTC.

The V and J genes are TRBV15 and TRBJ2-7, with D perhaps matching TRBD1 (6 bases). The ends were cut back, 0 bases at V and 3 bases at J, with 12 bases in the middle. This CDR3 region has 15 residues. Germline V gene lookup returns CDR1 LNHNV and CDR2 YYDKDF (reference sequence). The CDR3 coding sequence is TGTGCCACCAGCAGAGATCTGGTGGACAGCTACGAGCAGTACTTC. Encoded protein: CATSRDLVDSYEQYF.

The genes are TRBV5-1 and TRBJ2-5; 7 nucleotides align to TRBD2. CDR1 SGHRS and CDR2 YFSETQ come from the germline V gene. The J segment lost 3 bases and the V segment lost 4 bases, leaving 9 bases of the junction unmatched. The CDR3 has 15 amino acids. The CDR3 protein is CASSPTWAGEETQYF. CDR3 DNA sequence: TGCGCCAGCAGCCCAACATGGGCGGGAGAAGAGACCCAGTACTTC.